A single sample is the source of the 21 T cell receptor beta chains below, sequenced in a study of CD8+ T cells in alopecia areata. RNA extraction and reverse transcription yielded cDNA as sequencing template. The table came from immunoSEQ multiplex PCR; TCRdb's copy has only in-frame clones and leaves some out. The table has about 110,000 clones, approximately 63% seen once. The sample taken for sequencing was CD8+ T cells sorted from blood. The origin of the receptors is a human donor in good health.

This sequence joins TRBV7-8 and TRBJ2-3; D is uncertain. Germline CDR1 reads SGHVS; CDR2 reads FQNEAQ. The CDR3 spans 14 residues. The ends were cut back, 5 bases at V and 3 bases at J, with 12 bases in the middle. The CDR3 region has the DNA TGTGCCAGCAGCGTCAGAATCTTTACAGATACGCAGTATTTT. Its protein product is CASSVRIFTDTQYF.

CDR3 DNA: TGTGCCAGCAGCTCCGGGACAGGGCCTGGGACCCTCCACTTT. This sequence encodes CASSSGTGPGTLHF. The gene calls are TRBV5-6 and TRBJ1-6; 9 bases line up with TRBD1. J gave up 14 bases and V 3 bases, and 9 bases lay outside the gene matches. Germline CDR1 reads SGHDT; CDR2 reads YYEEEE. CDR3 length: 14 amino acids.

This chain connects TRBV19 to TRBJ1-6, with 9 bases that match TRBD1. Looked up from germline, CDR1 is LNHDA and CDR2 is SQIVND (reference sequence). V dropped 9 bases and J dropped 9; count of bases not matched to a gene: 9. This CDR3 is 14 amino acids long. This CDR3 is CASQTGQGASPLHF. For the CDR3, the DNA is TGTGCCAGCCAAACGGGACAGGGCGCTTCACCCCTCCACTTT.

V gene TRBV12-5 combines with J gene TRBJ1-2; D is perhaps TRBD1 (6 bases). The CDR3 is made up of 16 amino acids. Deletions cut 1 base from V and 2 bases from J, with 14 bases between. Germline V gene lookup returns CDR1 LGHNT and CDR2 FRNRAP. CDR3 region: CASGLETSRGNYGYTF. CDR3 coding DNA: TGTGCTAGTGGTTTGGAGACGTCAAGGGGGAACTATGGCTACACCTTC. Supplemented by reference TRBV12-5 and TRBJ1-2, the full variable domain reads DARVTQTPRHKVTEMGQEVTMRCQPILGHNTVFWYRQTMMQGLELLAYFRNRAPLDDSGMPKDRFSAEMPDATLATLKIQPSEPRDSAVYFCASGLETSRGNYGYTFGSGTRLTVV.

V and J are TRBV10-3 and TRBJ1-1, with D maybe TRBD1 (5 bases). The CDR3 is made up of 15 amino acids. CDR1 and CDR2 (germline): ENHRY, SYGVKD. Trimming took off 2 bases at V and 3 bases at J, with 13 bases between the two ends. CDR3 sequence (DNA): TGTGCCATCAGTGAGGGTCACGGGGCAGACACTGAAGCTTTCTTT. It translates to CAISEGHGADTEAFF.

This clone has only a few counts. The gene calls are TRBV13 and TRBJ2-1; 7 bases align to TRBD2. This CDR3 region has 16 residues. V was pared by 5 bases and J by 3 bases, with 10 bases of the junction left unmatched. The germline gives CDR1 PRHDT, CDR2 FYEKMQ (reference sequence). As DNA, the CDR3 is TGTGCCAGCAGCCCGACGGGACTACCCGACTACAATGAGCAGTTCTTC. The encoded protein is CASSPTGLPDYNEQFF. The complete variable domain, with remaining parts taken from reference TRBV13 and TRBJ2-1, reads AAGVIQSPRHLIKEKRETATLKCYPIPRHDTVYWYQQGPGQDPQFLISFYEKMQSDKGSIPDRFSAQQFSDYHSELNMSSLELGDSALYFCASSPTGLPDYNEQFFGPGTRLTVL.

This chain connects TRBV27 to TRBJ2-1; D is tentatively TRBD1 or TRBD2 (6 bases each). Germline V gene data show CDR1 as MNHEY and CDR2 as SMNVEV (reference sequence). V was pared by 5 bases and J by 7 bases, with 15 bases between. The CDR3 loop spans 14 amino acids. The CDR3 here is CASSNFWGANEQFF. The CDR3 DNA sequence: TGTGCCAGCAGTAACTTTTGGGGGGCGAATGAGCAGTTCTTC.

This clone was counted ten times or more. DNA for the CDR3: TGTGCCAGCGAGGGCCCAGCGGCTAGCGGGGGGGTCCAAGAGACCCAGTACTTC. Its translation is CASEGPAASGGVQETQYF. The rearrangement uses TRBV2 and TRBJ2-5; TRBD2 agrees at 12 bases. CDR1 SNHLY and CDR2 FYNNEI come from the germline V gene. The CDR3 runs 18 residues. After removal of 8 bases from V and 1 base from J, the junction contained 14 bases not matched to a gene.

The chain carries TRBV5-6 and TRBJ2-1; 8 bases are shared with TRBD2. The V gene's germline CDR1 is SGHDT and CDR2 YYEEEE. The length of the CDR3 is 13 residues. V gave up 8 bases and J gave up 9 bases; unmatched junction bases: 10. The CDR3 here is CASRWAGGFEQFF. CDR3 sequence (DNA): TGTGCCAGTAGATGGGCGGGGGGCTTTGAGCAGTTCTTC.

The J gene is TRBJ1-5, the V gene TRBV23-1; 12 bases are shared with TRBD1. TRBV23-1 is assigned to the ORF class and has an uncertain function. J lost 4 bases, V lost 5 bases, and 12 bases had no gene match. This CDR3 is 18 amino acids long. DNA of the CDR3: TGCGCCAGCAGTGGCCACGGGACAGGGGGCGTTCGTAATCAGCCCCAGCATTTT. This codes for CASSGHGTGGVRNQPQHF.

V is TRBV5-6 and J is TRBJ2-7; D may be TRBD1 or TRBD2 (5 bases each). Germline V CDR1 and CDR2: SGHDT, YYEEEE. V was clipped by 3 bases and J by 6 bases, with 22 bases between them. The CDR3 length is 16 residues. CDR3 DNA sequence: TGTGCCAGCAGCTCAGAGCTCGCGGGCAGGGCGGTCGAGCAGTACTTC. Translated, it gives CASSSELAGRAVEQYF.

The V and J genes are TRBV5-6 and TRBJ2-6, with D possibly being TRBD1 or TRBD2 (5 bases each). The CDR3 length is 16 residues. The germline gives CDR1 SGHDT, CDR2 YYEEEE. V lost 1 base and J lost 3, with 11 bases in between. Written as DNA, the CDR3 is TGTGCCAGCAGCTTGTCGACGGGGCTTGGGGCCAACGTCCTGACTTTC. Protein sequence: CASSLSTGLGANVLTF.

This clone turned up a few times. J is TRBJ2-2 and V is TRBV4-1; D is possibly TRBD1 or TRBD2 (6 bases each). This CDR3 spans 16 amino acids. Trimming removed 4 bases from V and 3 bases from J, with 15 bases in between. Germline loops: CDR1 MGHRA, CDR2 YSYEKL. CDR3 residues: CASSPSGAEYTGELFF. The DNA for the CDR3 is TGCGCCAGCAGCCCCTCGGGGGCAGAGTACACCGGGGAGCTGTTTTTT.

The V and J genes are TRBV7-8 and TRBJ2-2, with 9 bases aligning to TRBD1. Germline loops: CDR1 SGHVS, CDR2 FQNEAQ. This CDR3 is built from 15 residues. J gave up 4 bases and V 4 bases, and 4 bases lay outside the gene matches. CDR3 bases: TGTGCCAGCAGCTCGGGACAGGGTAGCACCGGGGAGCTGTTTTTT. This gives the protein CASSSGQGSTGELFF.

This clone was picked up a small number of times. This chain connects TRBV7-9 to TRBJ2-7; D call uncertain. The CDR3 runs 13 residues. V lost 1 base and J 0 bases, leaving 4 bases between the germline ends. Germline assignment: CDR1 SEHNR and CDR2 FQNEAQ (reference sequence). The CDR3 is CASSLGRSYEQYF. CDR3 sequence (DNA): TGTGCCAGCAGCTTAGGTCGCTCCTACGAGCAGTACTTC.

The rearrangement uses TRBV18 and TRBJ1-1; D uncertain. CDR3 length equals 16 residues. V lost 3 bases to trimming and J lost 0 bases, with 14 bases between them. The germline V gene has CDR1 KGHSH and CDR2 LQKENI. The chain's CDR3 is CASSPPDGALNTEAFF. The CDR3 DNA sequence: TGTGCCAGCTCACCTCCGGACGGCGCCTTGAACACTGAAGCTTTCTTT.

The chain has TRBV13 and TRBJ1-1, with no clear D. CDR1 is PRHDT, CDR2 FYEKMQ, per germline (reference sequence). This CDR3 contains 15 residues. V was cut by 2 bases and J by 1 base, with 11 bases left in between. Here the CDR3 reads CASSLIIDQNTEAFF. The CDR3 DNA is TGTGCCAGCAGCTTAATCATCGACCAGAACACTGAAGCTTTCTTT.

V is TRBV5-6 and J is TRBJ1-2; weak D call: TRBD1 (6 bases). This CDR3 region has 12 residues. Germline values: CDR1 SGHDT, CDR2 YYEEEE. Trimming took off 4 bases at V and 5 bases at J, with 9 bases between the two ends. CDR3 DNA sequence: TGTGCCAGCAGCCTACAGGGATATGGCTACACCTTC. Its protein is CASSLQGYGYTF. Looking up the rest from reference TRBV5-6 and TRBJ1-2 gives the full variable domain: DAGVTQSPTHLIKTRGQQVTLRCSPKSGHDTVSWYQQALGQGPQFIFQYYEEEERQRGNFPDRFSGHQFPNYSSELNVNALLLGDSALYLCASSLQGYGYTFGSGTRLTVV.

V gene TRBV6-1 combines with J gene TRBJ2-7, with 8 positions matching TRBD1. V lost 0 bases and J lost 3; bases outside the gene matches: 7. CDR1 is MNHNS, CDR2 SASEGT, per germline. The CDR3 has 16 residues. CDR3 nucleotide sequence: TGTGCCAGCAGTGAAGCAAAGACAGGGGCCTTCTACGAGCAGTACTTC. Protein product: CASSEAKTGAFYEQYF.

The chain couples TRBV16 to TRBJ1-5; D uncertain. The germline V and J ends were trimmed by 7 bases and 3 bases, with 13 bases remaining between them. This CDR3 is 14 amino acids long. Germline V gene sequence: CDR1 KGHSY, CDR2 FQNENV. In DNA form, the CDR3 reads TGTGCCAGCACCCCCCGCGGTTACAATCAGCCCCAGCATTTT. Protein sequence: CASTPRGYNQPQHF.

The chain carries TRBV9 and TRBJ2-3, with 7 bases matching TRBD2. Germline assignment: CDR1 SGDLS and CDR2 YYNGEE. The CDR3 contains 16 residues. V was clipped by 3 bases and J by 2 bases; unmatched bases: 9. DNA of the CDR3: TGTGCCAGCAGCGGCGACGGCGGGGGACCCACAGATACGCAGTATTTT. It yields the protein CASSGDGGGPTDTQYF.